This T cell receptor (beta chain) originates from a study of PD-1 blockade in classical Hodgkin lymphoma. Indicated time point: newly diagnosed, previously untreated cHL patient sample. Between the trimmed V and J ends, which lost 2 bases and 0 bases, there was a span of 5 bases. Germline V gene sequence: CDR1 KGHSH, CDR2 LQKENI. This CDR3 contains 13 residues. Libraries were prepared by immunoSEQ multiplex PCR; TCRdb keeps only in-frame clonotypes and omits some of them. The sample contains tens of thousands of clones, more than 75% of which appear only once. The sequenced sample was peripheral blood mononuclear cells (PBMCs). The chain joins TRBV18 to TRBJ2-7; D remains ambiguous. The receptor comes from a human donor with classical Hodgkin lymphoma. DNA of the CDR3: TGTGCCAGCTCACCAGAAGGCTCCTACGAGCAGTACGTC. Translating gives CASSPEGSYEQYV.